This T cell receptor beta chain was retrieved from a study of T cell changes during pregnancy in multiple sclerosis (dated by TCRdb to the late 2010s). As for the study more broadly: The study examined how the T cell repertoire changed over the course of pregnancy in women with multiple sclerosis.

Concerning this clone: Its specific antigen is unknown. Base-call qualities are not available, and no considerably larger clone is one nucleotide away.

CDR3 length: 14 amino acids, cysteine to phenylalanine. Solely the CDR3 DNA is kept, with 42 bases framed from the first base. From a lookup of the germline V gene (reference sequence), CDR1 and CDR2 are SGHAT and FQDESV. V is shortened by 7 bases, J by 1 base, and the region joining them spans 13 bases. The library came from the immunoSEQ multiplex PCR assay. This is the immuneACCESS table as TCRdb keeps it, with only in-frame sequences that have V and J called. A part of the clones is gone; compared with another copy, unresolved V genes explain less than half, and the rest is unexplained. This sample lists about 57,000 clones; about 88% were detected once. The top ten clones comprise under 0.45% of the sample.

This TCR came from a female donor with multiple sclerosis, enrolled in a pregnancy study. This chain joins TRBV11-1 to TRBJ1-1, with TRBD1 perhaps the D gene, on 5 matching bases. The sequencing here drew on CD4+ T cells from peripheral blood mononuclear cells, taken in the third trimester of pregnancy. The nucleotides are TGTGCCAGCAACCTCTTTCAGGGGAACACTGAAGCTTTCTTT. It translates to CASNLFQGNTEAFF.